The 9 T cell receptor beta chains below come from one sample, sequenced in a study of T cells in localized non-small cell lung cancer. TCRdb's table, derived via immunoSEQ multiplex PCR, lists solely in-frame clones and lacks some. The data hold roughly 1,400 clones, with 26% observed a single time. This specimen consisted of lung tumor tissue, obtained before any cancer treatment. These receptor sequences come from a man aged 35-75 years with stage II lung adenocarcinoma.

The V call is TRBV28, the J call TRBJ1-5; no firm D call. Trimming stripped 1 base from V and 0 bases from J, with 10 bases between. Germline CDR1 and CDR2: MDHEN and SYDVKM. The CDR3 length is 16 residues. In DNA form, the CDR3 reads TGTGCCAGCAGTTTATCATCTGGCTATAGCAATCAGCCCCAGCATTTT. It yields the protein CASSLSSGYSNQPQHF.

This clone occurred a few times. This chain joins TRBV11-3 and TRBJ1-1, with D unresolved. Germline V gene lookup returns CDR1 SGHNT and CDR2 YENEEA. The CDR3 loop spans 14 amino acids. V lost 1 base and J lost 0, with 6 bases in between. The CDR3 sequence: CASSLGQLNTEAFF. The CDR3 DNA follows: TGTGCCAGCAGCTTAGGGCAGCTGAACACTGAAGCTTTCTTT.

This clone was counted a few times. The chain has TRBV14 and TRBJ2-1, with a tentative D call TRBD2 (5 bases). The V gene lost 4 bases and the J gene lost 4 bases, with 11 bases spanning the gap. CDR1 and CDR2 (germline): SGHDN, FVKESK. The CDR3 has 14 amino acids. The CDR3 loop is CASSRRGRYNEQFF. CDR3 sequence (DNA): TGTGCCAGCAGCCGACGGGGAAGATACAATGAGCAGTTCTTC. Supplemented by reference TRBV14 and TRBJ2-1, the full variable domain reads EAGVTQFPSHSVIEKGQTVTLRCDPISGHDNLYWYRRVMGKEIKFLLHFVKESKQDESGMPNNRFLAERTGGTYSTLKVQPAELEDSGVYFCASSRRGRYNEQFFGPGTRLTVL.

This clone was observed a handful of times. The chain recombines TRBV15 with TRBJ1-1; TRBD1 matches 8 bases. The CDR3 length is 14 residues. J gave up 4 bases and V 3 bases, and 4 bases lay outside the gene matches. Germline V CDR1 and CDR2: LNHNV, YYDKDF (reference sequence). CDR3 in DNA: TGTGCCACCAGCAGTTGGACAGGGTCCACTGAAGCTTTCTTT. Amino acid sequence: CATSSWTGSTEAFF.

In its sample, this clone was seen a few times. The gene calls are TRBV28 and TRBJ1-3; D is unresolved. The germline V gene has CDR1 MDHEN and CDR2 SYDVKM. The length of the CDR3 is 17 residues. V gave up 7 bases and J gave up 0 bases, with 19 bases separating them. CDR3 sequence: CASTKPLGRSSGNTIYF. The CDR3 nucleotides are TGTGCCAGCACTAAGCCCCTAGGACGGAGCTCTGGAAACACCATATATTTT.

This clone counts as medium-sized. The chain couples TRBV6-8 to TRBJ1-5; D is perhaps TRBD1 (6 bases). Germline values: CDR1 MNHGY, CDR2 SAAAGT. The CDR3 sequence is 17 residues long. V was clipped by 7 bases and J by 2 bases, with 21 bases between them. The chain's CDR3 is CASTPWGRASGNQPQHF. CDR3 nucleotide sequence: TGTGCCAGCACCCCTTGGGGGCGAGCCTCGGGCAATCAGCCCCAGCATTTT.

This clone has only a few counts. CDR3 coding DNA: TGTGCCAGCAGCCCGATGGGGGGCAATCAGCCCCAGCATTTT. Encoded protein: CASSPMGGNQPQHF. The chain is built from TRBV11-3 and TRBJ1-5; D is perhaps TRBD1 (5 bases). The CDR3 consists of 14 residues. Germline V gene lookup returns CDR1 SGHNT and CDR2 YENEEA. The V gene lost 5 bases and the J gene lost 2 bases, with 10 bases spanning the gap.

This clone is categorized as medium-sized. The rearrangement uses TRBV5-8 and TRBJ1-2; TRBD1 agrees at 7 bases. The CDR3 consists of 13 residues. J lost 3 bases, V lost 2 bases, and 1 base had no gene match. CDR1 SGHTS and CDR2 YDEGEE come from the germline V gene. CDR3 bases: TGTGCCAGCAGCTTAGGACAGGACTATGGCTACACCTTC. Translation: CASSLGQDYGYTF.

The chain combines TRBV6-8 with TRBJ2-5; D is possibly TRBD1 or TRBD2 (5 bases each). CDR1 and CDR2 from the germline V gene are MNHGY and SAAAGT. V was trimmed by 7 bases and J by 1 base, leaving 10 bases between them. The CDR3 covers 13 residues. Here the CDR3 reads CASKRDLQETQYF. The CDR3 nucleotides are TGTGCCAGCAAAAGGGACCTCCAAGAGACCCAGTACTTC.